The TCR beta chain under discussion was sequenced for a study of T cells after posttransplantation cyclophosphamide. Broader study findings: TRB clonality was highly associated with recipient CMV seropositivity and reactivation.

Sequencing used immunoSEQ multiplex PCR; TCRdb keeps in-frame clones, though not all of them. Observed in the sample are roughly 42,000 clones, none of them singletons. This clone was seen ten or more times. Its antigen remains unknown. Germline values: CDR1 SQVTM, CDR2 ANQGSEA. J was trimmed by 4 bases and V by 6 bases; bases with no gene match: 3. The CDR3 runs 12 residues. The chain carries TRBV29-1 and TRBJ1-1; 9 bases map to TRBD1. The sequence was collected from a woman between 45 and 65 years old in good health and a related stem cell transplant donor. Sequencing was done on a sample of PBMCs. This chain's CDR3 is CSVEDRGTEAFF. The CDR3 region has the DNA TGCAGCGTCGAGGACAGGGGCACTGAAGCTTTCTTT.